The sequence of this TCR beta chain was determined in a study of T cell responses to AZD1222 COVID-19 vaccine (dated by TCRdb to 2020 to 2023). Regarding the complete study: AZD1222 recipients given second doses at about 4 weeks or at about 12 weeks were pooled, since spike-specific TCR depth and breadth were not found to differ between the two schedules. Trial participants were enrolled into age subgroups of 18-55, 56-69 and 70-plus years, which contained approximately 150, 28 and 58 TCR-sequenced participants, respectively. A total of 233 trial participants underwent TCR sequencing, of whom some 210 received two doses of AZD1222 and about 25 received two doses of the MenACWY control vaccine.

Summary of the overall study and its limitations: Epitopes outside the regions mutated in the B.1.351 and B.1.1.7 variants were reportedly recognized by nearly half of the unique spike-specific TCRs. No day 14 peak-response samples were available, so repertoires were characterized only after the peak T cell response. Participants were mostly white British and included more females than males, and it was suggested by the authors that clonal diversity may have been underestimated. Spike-specific TCR breadth and depth rose significantly after two AZD1222 doses compared with day 0 and with MenACWY recipients. The 56-69-year group was small, and its depth increase did not reach significance, likely because of low power. CD4 TCRs associated with the vaccine covered the entire spike protein, and the dominant responses were in regions 160-218 and 743-854. Conclusions about previously exposed vaccinees were limited because only six AZD1222 recipients were SARS-CoV-2 seropositive at baseline.

Including cysteine and phenylalanine, the CDR3 has 14 amino acids. Of all the DNA, just the CDR3 is kept, 42 bases in frame from base 1. The CDR3 regions of human TCRbeta chains were analyzed by immunosequencing. As for how the authors treated the data: Repertoire TCRs were matched against a reference library of SARS-CoV-2-specific TCRs generated with the MIRA antigen-specificity platform. Breadth was defined as the fraction of unique TCRs that were SARS-CoV-2-associated, and depth was defined as the fraction of total T cells that were SARS-CoV-2-associated. Using the MIRA data, each spike-specific TCR was mapped to the spike region that the TCR reacts to and placed in a CD4 or CD8 class. Log10-transformed breadth and depth values were compared by one-way ANOVA with Sidak's multiple comparisons tests. Not all clones reach the TCRdb copy of this immuneACCESS table, which keeps in-frame sequences only. Checked studies attribute under half of the gap to unresolved V genes and leave the rest unexplained. That table furnishes V, J and clone size, whereas the DNA furnished D and trimming. The sample table contains more than 75,000 clones; only one count was recorded for about nine tenths of them. Roughly 24% of the sample rests with the top ten.

A word on this clone: Its antigen is not yet known. There are no base qualities to consult, and no much larger clone falls within one base.

Reading the label with the study, this specimen's time point is: baseline before first vaccination. The vaccinee samples were drawn from two UK trials, COV001 and COV002, one of which was a single-blind randomized controlled phase 2/3 trial testing AZD1222 (ChAdOx1 nCoV-19) in healthy adults. Trial participant PBMC samples were collected at day 0 and day 28 after the second dose for TCRbeta chain sequencing. The origin of this receptor is an adult in good health. The starting material was peripheral blood, obtained on day 0 of AZD1222 vaccination. Rearrangement joined TRBV21-1 to TRBJ1-1. TRBV21-1 is a recognized pseudogene. The DNA reads as follows: TGTGCCAGCAGCAAAGGAGGGTCGGGATCTGAAGCTTTCTTT. This codes for CASSKGGSGSEAFF.